This entry lists 20 T cell receptor beta chains sequenced from one sample in a study of CXCR3-negative and CXCR3-positive naive CD8 T cells. 5' RACE with UMI labels generated the TRB cDNA libraries. Reanalyzing the 5' RACE reads, TCRdb keeps one entry per CDR3 protein, without DNA. This sample's clone table lists around 160,000 distinct CDR3 sequences. The antigens for these receptors are not known. Findings of the study overall: Relative to CXCR3-negative naive cells, CXCR3-positive naive cells had more hydrophobic TRB CDR3s.

Material: naive CXCR3+ CD8+ T cells from blood. The subset was: CD45RO-CCR7+CD27+CD95- naive CD8+ T cells expressing CXCR3 (TNR3+). The receptors originated from a human donor in good health. Some clones in this sample may be carry-over from other donors' samples.

This chain uses TRBV2 with TRBJ2-7; TCRdb reports TRBD1, a call that lacks DNA to check it against. The CDR3 runs 14 residues. Germline-derived CDR1 and CDR2 are SNHLY and FYNNEI. The CDR3 here is CASSPGRILYEQYF.

The chain recombines TRBV20-1 with TRBJ2-1; TCRdb gives TRBD2 as the D gene, but with no DNA this cannot be confirmed. The CDR3 sequence is 15 residues long. Germline loops: CDR1 DFQATT, CDR2 SNEGSKA (reference sequence). The CDR3 spells CSAALAGVAYNEQFF.

V and J are TRBV29-1 and TRBJ2-1; TCRdb reports TRBD1, a call that lacks DNA to check it against. The CDR3 loop spans 11 amino acids. CDR1 is SQVTM, CDR2 ANQGSEA, per germline. This CDR3 is CSVEVEPGQFF.

This chain joins TRBV11-2 and TRBJ1-5; TCRdb selects TRBD1, and the lack of DNA leaves this call unchecked. The germline V gene has CDR1 SGHAT and CDR2 FQNNGV. The CDR3 is 14 amino acids. CDR3: CASSLGTGVQPQHF.

The chain uses TRBV29-1 and TRBJ2-3; TCRdb's D gene call, TRBD2, goes unchecked for lack of DNA. The CDR3 loop spans 17 amino acids. Per the germline V gene, CDR1 is SQVTM and CDR2 is ANQGSEA. CDR3 sequence: CSVDGWTSGRGTDTQYF.

J is TRBJ1-2 and V is TRBV3-2. TRBV3-2 is annotated as a pseudogene. This CDR3 has 17 amino acids. The CDR3 here is CASSQDPRKTCGYGYTF.

The chain has TRBV7-9 and TRBJ2-5; TCRdb selects TRBD2, and the lack of DNA leaves this call unchecked. This CDR3 has 15 amino acids. CDR1 is SEHNR, CDR2 FQNEAQ, per germline (reference sequence). The CDR3 reads CASSLVLAVQETQYF.

The chain has TRBV30 and TRBJ1-1. Germline V gene sequence: CDR1 GTSNPN, CDR2 SVGIG (reference sequence). This CDR3 region has 13 residues. The CDR3 spells CAWSIQVNTEAFF. Filled out from reference TRBV30 and TRBJ1-1, the complete variable domain reads SQTIHQWPATLVQPVGSPLSLECTVEGTSNPNLYWYRQAAGRGLQLLFYSVGIGQISSEVPQNLSASRPQDRQFILSSKKLLLSDSGFYLCAWSIQVNTEAFFGQGTRLTVV.

The rearrangement uses TRBV7-6 and TRBJ2-1. Germline values: CDR1 SGHVS, CDR2 FNYEAQ. The CDR3 has 21 residues. The CDR3 here is CASSLESMQDPRMTAYNEQFF.

The chain carries TRBV28 and TRBJ1-2. CDR3 length: 15 residues. Looked up from germline, CDR1 is MDHEN and CDR2 is SYDVKM. CDR3 protein: CASSSRGALDYGYTF.

V is TRBV29-1 and J is TRBJ2-2; the D gene TCRdb calls, TRBD2, cannot be checked with no DNA. The V gene's germline CDR1 is SQVTM and CDR2 ANQGSEA. The CDR3 extends over 15 amino acids. The CDR3 loop is CSVEEAGWGTGELFF.

The genes are TRBV14 and TRBJ2-7; TCRdb calls TRBD1, which cannot be checked without DNA. CDR1 is SGHDN and CDR2 is FVKESK in the germline V gene. The CDR3 contains 17 residues. The CDR3 reads CASSQDDHGTVLREQYF.

This sequence joins TRBV29-1 and TRBJ1-2; with no DNA, the TCRdb D assignment of TRBD1 cannot be verified. Germline V gene lookup returns CDR1 SQVTM and CDR2 ANQGSEA. The CDR3 contains 12 residues. This chain's CDR3 is CSVMDSDYGYTF.

V gene TRBV12-3 or TRBV12-4 combines with J gene TRBJ2-1; TCRdb's D call of TRBD2 is untestable without DNA. The CDR3 runs 13 residues. The CDR3 sequence is CASSFEELAEQFF.

The chain employs TRBV14 and TRBJ2-1. The CDR3 is 14 amino acids. The germline V gene encodes CDR1 SGHDN and CDR2 FVKESK. The CDR3 loop reads CASSQELQYNEQFF. The whole variable domain, remainder taken from reference TRBV14 and TRBJ2-1, is EAGVTQFPSHSVIEKGQTVTLRCDPISGHDNLYWYRRVMGKEIKFLLHFVKESKQDESGMPNNRFLAERTGGTYSTLKVQPAELEDSGVYFCASSQELQYNEQFFGPGTRLTVL.

The V call is TRBV14, the J call TRBJ2-2; TCRdb's assignment of TRBD2 cannot be checked, as there is no DNA. Germline CDR1 is SGHDN and CDR2 is FVKESK. The CDR3 contains 17 residues. CDR3 protein: CASSHQVLAGESGELFF.

The chain couples TRBV20-1 to TRBJ1-5. This CDR3 is built from 12 residues. Germline CDR1 DFQATT, CDR2 SNEGSKA (reference sequence). CDR3 region: CSARSRSQPQHF.

This chain links TRBV28 with TRBJ2-7; TCRdb's assignment of TRBD2 cannot be checked, as there is no DNA. This CDR3 is built from 16 residues. Germline CDR1 is MDHEN and CDR2 is SYDVKM. CDR3 sequence: CASSLWFGTSGNEQYF.

This chain joins TRBV14 and TRBJ1-4; with no DNA, the TCRdb D assignment of TRBD1 cannot be verified. CDR3 length equals 15 residues. CDR1 and CDR2 (germline): SGHDN, FVKESK. Here the CDR3 reads CASSHLTGPDEKLFF.

The rearrangement uses TRBV4-3 and TRBJ2-4; TCRdb gives TRBD1 as the D gene, but with no DNA this cannot be confirmed. Germline-derived CDR1 and CDR2 are LGHNA and YSLEER. This CDR3 region has 18 residues. The CDR3 sequence is CASSQDFEGALAKNIQYF.